Shown below are 10 T cell receptor beta chains from a single sample sequenced in a study of T-cell reconstitution after alpha-beta-depleted transplantation in children. Unique molecular identifiers were used to barcode this TCRbeta library. Each CDR3 protein gets one entry after TCRdb re-called the PCR reads with MiXCR. This sample carries fewer than 400,000 distinct CDR3 sequences, about a quarter of them seen once, and the ten largest clones take roughly 9.7%. The sequenced sample was PBMCs, mostly from graft donor cells, obtained 180 days after TCRalphabeta/CD19-depleted stem cell transplant. All receptors derive from a male patient under 18 who had a stem cell transplant for acute lymphoblastic leukemia, so the T cells may come from the graft donor.

This chain uses TRBV24-1 with TRBJ2-1; the match to TRBD1 covers 8 bases. This CDR3 region has 15 residues. Germline-derived CDR1 and CDR2 are KGHDR and SFDVKD. J lost 8 bases, V lost 3 bases, and 8 bases had no gene match. The CDR3 region has the DNA TGTGCCACCAGTGATCGGTCAGGGGGCCTGCATGAGCAGTTCTTC. Residues: CATSDRSGGLHEQFF.

This chain joins TRBV20-1 and TRBJ2-4; D remains ambiguous. Trimming shortened V by 6 bases and J by 0 bases, and 6 bases separated the two germline ends. Germline V lookup: CDR1 DFQATT, CDR2 SNEGSKA (reference sequence). CDR3 length: 12 residues. CDR3: CSAPRAKNIQYF. The CDR3 DNA is TGCAGTGCCCCGAGAGCCAAAAACATTCAGTACTTC.

This clonotype was seen only a few times. This rearrangement joins TRBV6-4 to TRBJ2-2; 11 bases are a match to TRBD1. The CDR3 consists of 15 residues. J gave up 4 bases and V 6 bases, and 4 bases lay outside the gene matches. The germline gives CDR1 MRHNA, CDR2 SNTAGT. The CDR3 DNA is TGTGCCAGCAGACCGGGACAGGGGGGCACCGGGGAGCTGTTTTTT. This encodes CASRPGQGGTGELFF.

The gene calls are TRBV6-4 and TRBJ1-2; TRBD1 aligns across 7 bases. The germline CDR1 and CDR2 sequences are MRHNA and SNTAGT. The V gene end was trimmed by 2 bases and the J gene end by 6 bases; junction bases not matched to a gene: 12. This CDR3 has 16 residues. The CDR3 DNA is TGTGCCAGCAGTGACGGTCGCCCACAGGGGAAAGATGGCTACACCTTC. It codes for CASSDGRPQGKDGYTF.

This clonotype was counted between two and nine times. J is TRBJ2-3 and V is TRBV3-1; 13 bases map to TRBD2. Germline CDR1 LGHDT, CDR2 YNNKEL (reference sequence). The CDR3 contains 16 residues. Germline trimming cut 4 bases from V and 2 bases from J; bases unmatched to any gene: 3. This CDR3 is CASSRGLAGSTDTQYF. CDR3 DNA sequence: TGTGCCAGCAGCCGGGGACTAGCGGGATCCACAGATACGCAGTATTTT.

This clonotype has just a few counts. The chain recombines TRBV4-2 with TRBJ2-1; 7 bases are shared with TRBD2. Germline V gives CDR1 LGHNA, CDR2 YNFKEQ. The CDR3 runs to 19 residues. V was clipped by 1 base and J by 0 bases; unmatched bases: 12. The CDR3 DNA follows: TGTGCCAGCAGCCAAGTTTCTCGGGAGGCCCGGAGCTCCTACAATGAGCAGTTCTTC. It yields the protein CASSQVSREARSSYNEQFF.

This chain connects TRBV7-6 to TRBJ1-2, with a tentative D call TRBD1 (5 bases). V was trimmed by 5 bases and J by 4 bases, leaving 20 bases between them. Germline CDR1 SGHVS, CDR2 FNYEAQ. The CDR3 spans 16 residues. CDR3 region: CASSPAGRAGGYGYTF. DNA of the CDR3: TGTGCCAGCAGCCCAGCAGGCAGGGCCGGGGGCTATGGCTACACCTTC.

V usage is TRBV6-6 and J usage is TRBJ2-7; D not resolved. The CDR3 runs to 12 residues. The V and J ends lost 5 bases and 2 bases respectively, with 7 bases between them. Germline CDR1 is MNHNY and CDR2 is SVGAGI (reference sequence). Here the CDR3 reads CASSHETYEQYF. In nucleotides, the CDR3 is TGTGCCAGCAGTCATGAGACCTACGAGCAGTACTTC.

The chain joins TRBV12-3 or TRBV12-4 to TRBJ2-4, with D maybe TRBD1 (6 bases). V was clipped by 5 bases and J by 1 base, with 12 bases between them. The CDR3 is 15 amino acids. The DNA for the CDR3 is TGTGCCAGCAGTCCAGGGGTGTCGGCCAAAAACATTCAGTACTTC. It specifies CASSPGVSAKNIQYF.

The sample holds a few counts of this clonotype. The V call is TRBV20-1, the J call TRBJ1-6; D gene unclear. Germline V gives CDR1 DFQATT, CDR2 SNEGSKA (reference sequence). This CDR3 contains 13 residues. The V and J ends lost 1 base and 10 bases respectively, with 11 bases between them. For the CDR3, the DNA is TGCAGTGCTAGAGCCGCTTTTCACTCACCCCTCCACTTT. It translates to CSARAAFHSPLHF.